The clone carrying this T cell receptor (beta chain) was seen at least ten times. Its cognate antigen is unknown. This entry comes from a study of regulatory T cells in long-lasting Graves disease. The germline CDR1 and CDR2 sequences are MNHNS and SASEGT. The V end lost 6 bases, the J end lost 2 bases, and 13 bases lay between the germline ends. The CDR3 contains 14 residues. General study findings and limits: Persistent Graves' patients possessed reduced TCR diversity relative to recently diagnosed ones.

The TCR beta library used iRepertoire HTBI primers with Arm-PCR amplification of CDR3. TCRdb analysed the multiplex PCR reads with MiXCR anew, one entry per CDR3 protein. This sample yields 680,000 or so distinct CDR3 sequences, of which 15% to 20% are seen a single time; 18% belongs to the top ten. The time point is: newly diagnosed GD, antithyroid drugs for less than 3 months. The TCR library was made from RNA extracted from PBMCs. Collection of peripheral blood (roughly 9.7 milliliters) was done using EDTA tubes. This sample also appeared in a second study, on T cells in Graves' hyperthyroidism and ophthalmopathy. As that report states: The HTBI primer set drove a first-round RT-PCR of the TCR CDR3. The blood repertoire included most of the expanded thyroid clonotypes above 0.001.

The chain combines TRBV6-1 with TRBJ1-1; no clear D gene. This clonotype was sampled from a woman aged 25 to 39 with Graves disease. Here the sequenced sample was peripheral blood mononuclear cells (PBMCs), taken at new diagnosis, from a patient treated with antithyroid drugs. CDR3 sequence: CASRRTDGNTEAFF. The DNA of the CDR3 is TGTGCCAGCAGGAGGACGGACGGCAACACTGAAGCTTTCTTT.